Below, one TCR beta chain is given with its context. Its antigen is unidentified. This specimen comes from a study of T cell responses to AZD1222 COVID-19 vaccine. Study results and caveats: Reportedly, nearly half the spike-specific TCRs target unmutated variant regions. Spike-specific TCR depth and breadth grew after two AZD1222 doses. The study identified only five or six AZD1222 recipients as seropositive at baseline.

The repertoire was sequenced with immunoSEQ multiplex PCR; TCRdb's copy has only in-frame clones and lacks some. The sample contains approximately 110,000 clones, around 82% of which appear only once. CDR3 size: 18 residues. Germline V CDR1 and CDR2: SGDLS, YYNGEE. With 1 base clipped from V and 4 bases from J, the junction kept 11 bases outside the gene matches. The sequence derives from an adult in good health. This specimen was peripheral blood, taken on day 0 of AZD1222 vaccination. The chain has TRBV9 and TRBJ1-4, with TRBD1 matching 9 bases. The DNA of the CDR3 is TGTGCCAGCAGCGTATCCCCCAACAGGGGGCGCGGTAATGAAAAACTGTTTTTT. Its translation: CASSVSPNRGRGNEKLFF.